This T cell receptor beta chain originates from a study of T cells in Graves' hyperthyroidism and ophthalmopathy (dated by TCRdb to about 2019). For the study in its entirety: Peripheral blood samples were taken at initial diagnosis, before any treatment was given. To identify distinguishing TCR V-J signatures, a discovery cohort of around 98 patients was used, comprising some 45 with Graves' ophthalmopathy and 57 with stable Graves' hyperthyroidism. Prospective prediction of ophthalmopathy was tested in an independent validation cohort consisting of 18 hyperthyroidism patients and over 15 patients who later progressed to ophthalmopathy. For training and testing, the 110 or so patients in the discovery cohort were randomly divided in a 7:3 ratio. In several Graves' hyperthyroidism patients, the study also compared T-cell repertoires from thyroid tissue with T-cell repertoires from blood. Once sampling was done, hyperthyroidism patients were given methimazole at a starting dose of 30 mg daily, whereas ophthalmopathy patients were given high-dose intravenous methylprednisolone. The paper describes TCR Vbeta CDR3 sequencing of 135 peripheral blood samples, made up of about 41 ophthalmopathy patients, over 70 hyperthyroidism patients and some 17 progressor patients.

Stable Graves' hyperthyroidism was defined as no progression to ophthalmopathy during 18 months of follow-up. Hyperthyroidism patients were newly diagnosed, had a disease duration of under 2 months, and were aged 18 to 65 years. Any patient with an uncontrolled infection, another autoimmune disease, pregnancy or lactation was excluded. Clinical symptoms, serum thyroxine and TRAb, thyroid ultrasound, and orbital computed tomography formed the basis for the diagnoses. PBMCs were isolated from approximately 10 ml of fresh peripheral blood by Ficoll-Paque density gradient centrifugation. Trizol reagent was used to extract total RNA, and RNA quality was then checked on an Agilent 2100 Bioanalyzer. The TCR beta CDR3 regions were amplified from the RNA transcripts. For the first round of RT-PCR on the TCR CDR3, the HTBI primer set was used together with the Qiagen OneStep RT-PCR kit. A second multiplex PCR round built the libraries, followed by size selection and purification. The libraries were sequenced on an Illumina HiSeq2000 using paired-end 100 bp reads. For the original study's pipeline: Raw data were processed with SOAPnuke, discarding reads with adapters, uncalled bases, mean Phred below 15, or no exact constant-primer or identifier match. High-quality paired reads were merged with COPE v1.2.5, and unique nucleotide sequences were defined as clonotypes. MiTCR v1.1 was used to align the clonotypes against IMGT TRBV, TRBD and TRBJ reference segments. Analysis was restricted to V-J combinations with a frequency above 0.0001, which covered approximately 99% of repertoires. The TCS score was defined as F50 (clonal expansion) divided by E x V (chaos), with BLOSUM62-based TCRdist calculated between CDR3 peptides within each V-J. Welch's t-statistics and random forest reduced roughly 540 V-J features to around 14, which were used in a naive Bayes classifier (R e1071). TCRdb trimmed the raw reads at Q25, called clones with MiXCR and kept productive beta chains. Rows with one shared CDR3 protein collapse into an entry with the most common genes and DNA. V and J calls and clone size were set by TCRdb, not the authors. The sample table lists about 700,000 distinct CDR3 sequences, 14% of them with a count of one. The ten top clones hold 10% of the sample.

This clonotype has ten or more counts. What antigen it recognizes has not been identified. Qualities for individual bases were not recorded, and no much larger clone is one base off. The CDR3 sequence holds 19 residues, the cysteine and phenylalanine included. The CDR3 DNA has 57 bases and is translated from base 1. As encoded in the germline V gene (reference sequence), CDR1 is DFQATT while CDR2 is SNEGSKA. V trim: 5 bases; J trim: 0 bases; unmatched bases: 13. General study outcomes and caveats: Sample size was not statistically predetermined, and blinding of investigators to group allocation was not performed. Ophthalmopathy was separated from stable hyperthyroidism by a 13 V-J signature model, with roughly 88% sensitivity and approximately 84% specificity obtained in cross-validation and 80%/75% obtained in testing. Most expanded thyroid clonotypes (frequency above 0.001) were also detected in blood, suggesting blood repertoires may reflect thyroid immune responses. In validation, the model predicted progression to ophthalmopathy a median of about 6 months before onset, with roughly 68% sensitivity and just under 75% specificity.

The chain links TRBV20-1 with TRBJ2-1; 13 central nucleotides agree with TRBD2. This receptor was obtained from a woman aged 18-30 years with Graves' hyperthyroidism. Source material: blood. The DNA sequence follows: TGCAGTGCTCGCAACAAAGGGACTAGCGGGGCTAGCTCCTACAATGAGCAGTTCTTC. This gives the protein CSARNKGTSGASSYNEQFF.